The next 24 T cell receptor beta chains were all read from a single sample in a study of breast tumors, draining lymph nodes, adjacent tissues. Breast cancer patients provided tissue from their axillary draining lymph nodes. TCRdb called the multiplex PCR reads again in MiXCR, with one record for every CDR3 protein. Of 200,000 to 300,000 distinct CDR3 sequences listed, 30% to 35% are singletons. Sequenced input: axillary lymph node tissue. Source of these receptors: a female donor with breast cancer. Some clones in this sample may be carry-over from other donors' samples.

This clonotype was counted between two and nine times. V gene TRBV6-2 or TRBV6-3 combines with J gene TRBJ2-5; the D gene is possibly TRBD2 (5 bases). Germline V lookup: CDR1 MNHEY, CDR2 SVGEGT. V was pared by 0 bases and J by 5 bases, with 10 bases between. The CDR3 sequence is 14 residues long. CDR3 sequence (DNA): TGTGCCAGCAGTTACTCGGAGGTTGCGGAGACCCAGTACTTC. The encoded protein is CASSYSEVAETQYF.

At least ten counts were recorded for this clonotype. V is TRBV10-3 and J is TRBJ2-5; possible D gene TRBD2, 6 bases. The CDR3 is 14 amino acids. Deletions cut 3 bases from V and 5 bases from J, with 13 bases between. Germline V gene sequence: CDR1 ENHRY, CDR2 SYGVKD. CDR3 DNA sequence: TGTGCCATCAGTGACCCGGGAGATGGGGAGACCCAGTACTTC. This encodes CAISDPGDGETQYF.

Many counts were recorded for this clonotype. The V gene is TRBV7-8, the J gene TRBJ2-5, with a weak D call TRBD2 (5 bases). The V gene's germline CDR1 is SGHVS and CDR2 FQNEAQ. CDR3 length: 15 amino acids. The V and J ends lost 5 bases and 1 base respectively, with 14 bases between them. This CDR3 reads CASSLILGRQETQYF. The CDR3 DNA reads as TGTGCCAGCAGCCTTATACTAGGGCGCCAAGAGACCCAGTACTTC. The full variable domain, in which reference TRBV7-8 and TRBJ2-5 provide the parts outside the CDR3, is GAGVSQSPRYKVAKRGQDVALRCDPISGHVSLFWYQQALGQGPEFLTYFQNEAQLDKSGLPSDRFFAERPEGSVSTLKIQRTQQEDSAVYLCASSLILGRQETQYFGPGTRLLVL.

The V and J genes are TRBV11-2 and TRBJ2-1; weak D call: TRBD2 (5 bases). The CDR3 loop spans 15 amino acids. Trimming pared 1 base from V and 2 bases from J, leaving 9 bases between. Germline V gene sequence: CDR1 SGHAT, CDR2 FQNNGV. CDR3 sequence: CASSLVPTTYNEQFF. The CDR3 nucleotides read TGTGCCAGCAGCTTAGTGCCGACTACCTACAATGAGCAGTTCTTC.

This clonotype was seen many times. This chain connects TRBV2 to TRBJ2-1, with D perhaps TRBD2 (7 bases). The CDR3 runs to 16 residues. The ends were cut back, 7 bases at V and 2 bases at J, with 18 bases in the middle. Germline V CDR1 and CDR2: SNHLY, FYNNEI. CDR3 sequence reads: CASTQEGGRTYNEQFF. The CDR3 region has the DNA TGTGCCAGCACCCAAGAGGGGGGGCGTACCTACAATGAGCAGTTCTTC.

DNA of the CDR3: TGTGCCAGCTCACCGCAAGCTTCGAACACCGGGGAGCTGTTTTTT. This gives the protein CASSPQASNTGELFF. The chain carries TRBV2 and TRBJ2-2; no clear D. From germline, CDR1 is SNHLY and CDR2 FYNNEI. Trimming removed 8 bases at V and 0 bases at J, with 13 bases between. The CDR3 has 15 amino acids.

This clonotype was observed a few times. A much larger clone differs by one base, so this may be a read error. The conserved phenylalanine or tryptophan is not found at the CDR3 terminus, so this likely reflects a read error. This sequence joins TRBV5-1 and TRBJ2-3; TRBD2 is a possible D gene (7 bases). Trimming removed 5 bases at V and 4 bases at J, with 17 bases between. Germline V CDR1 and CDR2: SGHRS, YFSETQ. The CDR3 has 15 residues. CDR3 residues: CASSMALGGADTQYL. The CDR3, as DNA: TGCGCCAGCAGTATGGCCCTAGGGGGGGCAGATACGCAGTATCTT.

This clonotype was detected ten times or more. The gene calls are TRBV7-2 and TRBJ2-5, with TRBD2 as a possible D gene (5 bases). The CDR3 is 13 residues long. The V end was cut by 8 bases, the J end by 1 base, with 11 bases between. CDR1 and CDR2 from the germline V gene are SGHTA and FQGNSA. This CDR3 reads CASGGPSQETQYF. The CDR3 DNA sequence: TGTGCCAGCGGAGGACCGAGCCAAGAGACCCAGTACTTC.

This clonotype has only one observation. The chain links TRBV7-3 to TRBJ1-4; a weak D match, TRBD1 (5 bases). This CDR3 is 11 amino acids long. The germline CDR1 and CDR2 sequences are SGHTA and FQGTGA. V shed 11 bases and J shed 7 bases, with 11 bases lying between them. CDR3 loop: CAWPGGEKLFF. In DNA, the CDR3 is TGTGCCTGGCCGGGGGGTGAAAAACTGTTTTTT.

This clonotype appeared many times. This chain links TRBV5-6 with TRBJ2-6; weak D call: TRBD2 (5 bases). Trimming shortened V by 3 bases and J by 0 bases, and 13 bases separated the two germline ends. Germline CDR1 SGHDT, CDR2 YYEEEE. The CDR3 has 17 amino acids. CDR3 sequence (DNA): TGTGCCAGCAGCTGGATCGGGGTCCGCTCTGGGGCCAACGTCCTGACTTTC. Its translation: CASSWIGVRSGANVLTF.

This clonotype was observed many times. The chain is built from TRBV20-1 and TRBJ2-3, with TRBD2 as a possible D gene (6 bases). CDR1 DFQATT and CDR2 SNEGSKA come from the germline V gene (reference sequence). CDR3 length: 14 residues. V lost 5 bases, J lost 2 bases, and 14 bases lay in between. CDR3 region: CSAGTPLYTDTQYF. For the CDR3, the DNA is TGCAGTGCTGGGACTCCCTTATACACAGATACGCAGTATTTT.

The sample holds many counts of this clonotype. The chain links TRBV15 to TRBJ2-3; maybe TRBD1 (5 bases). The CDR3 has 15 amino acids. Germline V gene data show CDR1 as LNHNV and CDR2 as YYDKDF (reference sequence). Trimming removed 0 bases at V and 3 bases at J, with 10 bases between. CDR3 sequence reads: CATSRDGATTDTQYF. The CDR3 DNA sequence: TGTGCCACCAGCAGAGATGGGGCTACTACAGATACGCAGTATTTT.

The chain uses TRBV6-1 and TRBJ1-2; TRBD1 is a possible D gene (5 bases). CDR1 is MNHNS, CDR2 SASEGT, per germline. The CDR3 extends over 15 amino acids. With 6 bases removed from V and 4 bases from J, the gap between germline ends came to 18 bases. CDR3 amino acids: CASRPGLPQGYGYTF. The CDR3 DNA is TGTGCCAGCAGACCGGGACTTCCTCAGGGCTATGGCTACACCTTC.

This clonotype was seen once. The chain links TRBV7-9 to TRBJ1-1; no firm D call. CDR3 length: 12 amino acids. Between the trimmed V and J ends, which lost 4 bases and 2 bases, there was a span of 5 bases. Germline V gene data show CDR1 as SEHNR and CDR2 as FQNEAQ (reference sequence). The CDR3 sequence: CASSSTNTEAFF. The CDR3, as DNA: TGTGCCAGCAGCTCTACTAACACTGAAGCTTTCTTT.

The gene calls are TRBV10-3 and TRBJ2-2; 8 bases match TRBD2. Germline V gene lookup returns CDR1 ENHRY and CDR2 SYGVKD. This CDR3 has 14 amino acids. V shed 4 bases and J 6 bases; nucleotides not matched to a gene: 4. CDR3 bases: TGTGCCATCAGTGCGGGAGGGCCGGCCGGGGAGCTGTTTTTT. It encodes CAISAGGPAGELFF.

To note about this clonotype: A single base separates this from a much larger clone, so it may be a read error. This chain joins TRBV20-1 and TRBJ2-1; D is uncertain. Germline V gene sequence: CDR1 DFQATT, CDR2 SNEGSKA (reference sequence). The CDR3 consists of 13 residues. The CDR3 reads CSATSVSYNAQFF. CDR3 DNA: TGCAGTGCTACCTCGGTATCGTACAATGCGCAGTTCTTC.

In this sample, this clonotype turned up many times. The CDR3 DNA reads as TGCGCCAGCAGCCAAGACGGGGACAGCTACGAGCAGTACTTC. It translates to CASSQDGDSYEQYF. The chain employs TRBV4-3 and TRBJ2-7, with 7 bases aligning to TRBD1. Losses at the gene ends were 0 bases for V and 3 bases for J; bases not matched to a gene: 2. The CDR3 has 14 amino acids. Germline V CDR1 and CDR2: LGHNA, YSLEER.

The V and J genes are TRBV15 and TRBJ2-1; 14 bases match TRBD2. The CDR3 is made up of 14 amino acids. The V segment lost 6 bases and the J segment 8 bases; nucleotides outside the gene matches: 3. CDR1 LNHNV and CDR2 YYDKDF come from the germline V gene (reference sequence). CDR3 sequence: CATRGTSGSYEQFF. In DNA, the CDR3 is TGTGCCACCAGGGGGACTAGCGGGAGCTATGAGCAGTTCTTC.

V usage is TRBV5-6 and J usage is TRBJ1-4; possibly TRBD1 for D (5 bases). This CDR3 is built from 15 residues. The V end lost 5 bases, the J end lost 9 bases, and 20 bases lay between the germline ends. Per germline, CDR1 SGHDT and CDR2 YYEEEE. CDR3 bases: TGTGCCAGCAGTCTAGGGACCTCTGGGGGTAAAAAACTGTTTTTT. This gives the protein CASSLGTSGGKKLFF.

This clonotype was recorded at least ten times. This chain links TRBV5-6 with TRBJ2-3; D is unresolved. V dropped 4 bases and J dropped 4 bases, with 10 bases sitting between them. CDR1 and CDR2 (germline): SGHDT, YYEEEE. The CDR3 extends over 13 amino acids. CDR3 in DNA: TGTGCCAGCAGCGATATAGGATCAGATACGCAGTATTTT. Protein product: CASSDIGSDTQYF.

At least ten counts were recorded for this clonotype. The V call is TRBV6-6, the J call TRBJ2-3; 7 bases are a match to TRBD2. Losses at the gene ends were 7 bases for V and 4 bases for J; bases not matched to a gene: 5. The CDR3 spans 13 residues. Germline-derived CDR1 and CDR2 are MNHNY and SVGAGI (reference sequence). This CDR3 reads CASTRTSADTQYF. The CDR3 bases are TGTGCCAGCACCAGAACTAGCGCAGATACGCAGTATTTT.

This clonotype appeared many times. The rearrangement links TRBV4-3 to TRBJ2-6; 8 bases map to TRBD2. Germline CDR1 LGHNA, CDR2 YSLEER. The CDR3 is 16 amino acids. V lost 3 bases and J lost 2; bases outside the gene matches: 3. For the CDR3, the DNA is TGCGCCAGCAGCCACCAAGCGGGAGCTGGGGCCAACGTCCTGACTTTC. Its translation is CASSHQAGAGANVLTF.

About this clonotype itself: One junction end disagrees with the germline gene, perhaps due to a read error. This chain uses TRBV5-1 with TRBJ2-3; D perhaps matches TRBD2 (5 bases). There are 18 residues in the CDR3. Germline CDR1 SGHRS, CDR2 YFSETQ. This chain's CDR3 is CASSLGPADLFSTDTRYF. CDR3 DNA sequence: TGCGCCAGCAGCTTGGGACCAGCGGACTTATTTAGCACAGATACGCGGTATTTT.

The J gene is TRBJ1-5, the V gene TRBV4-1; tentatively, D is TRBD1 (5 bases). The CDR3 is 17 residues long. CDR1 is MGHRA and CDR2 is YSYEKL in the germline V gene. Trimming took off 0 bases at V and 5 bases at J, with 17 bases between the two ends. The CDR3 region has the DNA TGCGCCAGCAGCCAAGAGGGGCAGCCATCGCCGTATCAGCCCCAGCATTTT. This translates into CASSQEGQPSPYQPQHF.